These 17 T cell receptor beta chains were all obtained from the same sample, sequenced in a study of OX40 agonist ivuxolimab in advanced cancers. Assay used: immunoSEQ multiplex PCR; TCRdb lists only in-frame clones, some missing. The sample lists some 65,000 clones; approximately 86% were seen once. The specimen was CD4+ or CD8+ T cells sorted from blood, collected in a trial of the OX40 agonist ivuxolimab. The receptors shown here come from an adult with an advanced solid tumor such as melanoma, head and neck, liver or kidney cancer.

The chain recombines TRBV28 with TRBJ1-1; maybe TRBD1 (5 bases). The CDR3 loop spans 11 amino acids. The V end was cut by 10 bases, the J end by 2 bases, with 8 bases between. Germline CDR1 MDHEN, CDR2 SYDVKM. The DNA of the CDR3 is TGTGCCACTGGGGCCAACACTGAAGCTTTCTTT. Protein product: CATGANTEAFF.

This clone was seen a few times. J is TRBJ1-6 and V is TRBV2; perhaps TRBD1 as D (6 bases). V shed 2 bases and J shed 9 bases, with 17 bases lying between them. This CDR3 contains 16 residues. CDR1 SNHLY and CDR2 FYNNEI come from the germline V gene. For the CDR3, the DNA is TGTGCCAGCAGTGAAACGGGAAAACAGGGTGGTTCACCCCTCCACTTT. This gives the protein CASSETGKQGGSPLHF.

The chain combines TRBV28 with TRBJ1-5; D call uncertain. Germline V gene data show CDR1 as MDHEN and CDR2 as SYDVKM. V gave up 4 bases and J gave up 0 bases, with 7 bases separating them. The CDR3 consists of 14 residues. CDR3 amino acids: CASSSDISNQPQHF. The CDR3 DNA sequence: TGTGCCAGCAGTTCAGACATTAGCAATCAGCCCCAGCATTTT.

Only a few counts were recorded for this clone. DNA for the CDR3: TGTGCCTGGAGTGGTTACAGGGGCGGCTATGGCTACACCTTC. This codes for CAWSGYRGGYGYTF. V gene TRBV30 combines with J gene TRBJ1-2, with 7 positions matching TRBD1. The V segment lost 1 base and the J segment 4 bases; nucleotides outside the gene matches: 6. CDR3 length equals 14 residues. Germline CDR1 is GTSNPN and CDR2 is SVGIG (reference sequence).

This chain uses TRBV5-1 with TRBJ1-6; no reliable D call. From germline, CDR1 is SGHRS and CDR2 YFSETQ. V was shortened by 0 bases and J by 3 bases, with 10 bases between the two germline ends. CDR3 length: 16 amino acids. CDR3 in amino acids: CASSLVGSRYNSPLHF. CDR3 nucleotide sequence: TGCGCCAGCAGCTTGGTAGGGTCCCGCTATAATTCACCCCTCCACTTT. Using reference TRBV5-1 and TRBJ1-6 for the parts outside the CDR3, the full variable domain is KAGVTQTPRYLIKTRGQQVTLSCSPISGHRSVSWYQQTPGQGLQFLFEYFSETQRNKGNFPGRFSGRQFSNSRSEMNVSTLELGDSALYLCASSLVGSRYNSPLHFGNGTRLTVT.

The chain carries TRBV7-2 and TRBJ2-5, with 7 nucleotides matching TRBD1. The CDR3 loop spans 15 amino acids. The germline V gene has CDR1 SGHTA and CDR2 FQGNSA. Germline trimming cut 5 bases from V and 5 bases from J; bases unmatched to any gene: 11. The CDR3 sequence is CASSQGTVGRETQYF. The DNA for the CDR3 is TGTGCCAGCAGCCAAGGGACAGTCGGCCGGGAGACCCAGTACTTC.

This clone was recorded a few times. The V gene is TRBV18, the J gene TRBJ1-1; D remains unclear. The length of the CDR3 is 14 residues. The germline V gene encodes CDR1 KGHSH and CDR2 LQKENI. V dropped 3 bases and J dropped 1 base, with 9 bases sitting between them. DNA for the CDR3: TGTGCCAGCTCACCGGTACGGGAGAACACTGAAGCTTTCTTT. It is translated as CASSPVRENTEAFF.

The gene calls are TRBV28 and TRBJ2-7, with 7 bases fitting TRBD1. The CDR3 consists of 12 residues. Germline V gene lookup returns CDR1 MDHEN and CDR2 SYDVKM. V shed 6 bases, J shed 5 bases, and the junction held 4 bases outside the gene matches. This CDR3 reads CASRQGSNEQYF. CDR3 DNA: TGTGCCAGCAGACAGGGGAGCAACGAGCAGTACTTC.

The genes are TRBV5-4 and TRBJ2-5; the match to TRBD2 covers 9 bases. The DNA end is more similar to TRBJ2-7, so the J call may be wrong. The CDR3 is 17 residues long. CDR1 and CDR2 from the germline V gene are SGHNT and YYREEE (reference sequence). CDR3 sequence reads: CASNQSAGGPPKDEQYF. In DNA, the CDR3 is TGTGCCAGCAACCAGAGCGCGGGAGGGCCCCCGAAGGACGAGCAGTACTTC.

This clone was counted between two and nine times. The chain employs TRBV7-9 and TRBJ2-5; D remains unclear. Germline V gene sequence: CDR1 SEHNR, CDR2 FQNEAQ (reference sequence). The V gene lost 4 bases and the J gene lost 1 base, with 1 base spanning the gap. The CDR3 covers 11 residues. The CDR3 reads CASSSQETQYF. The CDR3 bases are TGTGCCAGCAGCTCCCAAGAGACCCAGTACTTC.

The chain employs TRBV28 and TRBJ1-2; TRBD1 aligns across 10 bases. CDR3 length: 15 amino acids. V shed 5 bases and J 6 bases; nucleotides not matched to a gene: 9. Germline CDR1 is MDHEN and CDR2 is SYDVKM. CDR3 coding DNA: TGTGCCAGCAGTAGTTCGGGACAGGGGATAGATGGCTACACCTTC. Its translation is CASSSSGQGIDGYTF.

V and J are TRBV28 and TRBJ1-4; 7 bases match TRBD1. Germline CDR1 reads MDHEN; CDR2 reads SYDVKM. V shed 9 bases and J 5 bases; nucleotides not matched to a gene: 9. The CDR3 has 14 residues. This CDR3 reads CASQGGGSNEKLFF. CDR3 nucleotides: TGTGCCAGTCAGGGGGGGGGTTCGAATGAAAAACTGTTTTTT.

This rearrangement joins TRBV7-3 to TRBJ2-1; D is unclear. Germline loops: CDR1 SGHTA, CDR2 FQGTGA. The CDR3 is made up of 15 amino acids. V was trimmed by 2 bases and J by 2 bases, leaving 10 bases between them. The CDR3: CASSLSGQPYNEQFF. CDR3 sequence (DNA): TGTGCCAGCAGCTTATCCGGGCAACCCTACAATGAGCAGTTCTTC.

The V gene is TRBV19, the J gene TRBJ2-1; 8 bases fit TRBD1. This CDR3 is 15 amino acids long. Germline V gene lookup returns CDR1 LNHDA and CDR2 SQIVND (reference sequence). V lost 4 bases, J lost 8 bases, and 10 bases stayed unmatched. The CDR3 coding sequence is TGTGCCAGTAGTAAATCAGGGGGCGCTTTCTATGAGCAGTTCTTC. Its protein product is CASSKSGGAFYEQFF. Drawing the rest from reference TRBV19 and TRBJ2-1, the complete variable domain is DGGITQSPKYLFRKEGQNVTLSCEQNLNHDAMYWYRQDPGQGLRLIYYSQIVNDFQKGDIAEGYSVSREKKESFPLTVTSAQKNPTAFYLCASSKSGGAFYEQFFGPGTRLTVL.

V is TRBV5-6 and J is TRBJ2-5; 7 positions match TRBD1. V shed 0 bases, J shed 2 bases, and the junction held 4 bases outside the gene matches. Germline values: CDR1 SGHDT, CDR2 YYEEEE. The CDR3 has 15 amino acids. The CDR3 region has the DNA TGTGCCAGCAGCTTGGCCGCAGGGGGTCAAGAGACCCAGTACTTC. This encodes CASSLAAGGQETQYF.

The CDR3 DNA sequence: TGTGCCAGCAGTTCCCAAGAGACCCAGTACTTC. Its translation is CASSSQETQYF. V and J are TRBV27 and TRBJ2-5, with D unresolved. Deletions cut 4 bases from V and 1 base from J, with 1 base between. The CDR3 sequence is 11 residues long. Germline CDR1 MNHEY, CDR2 SMNVEV (reference sequence).

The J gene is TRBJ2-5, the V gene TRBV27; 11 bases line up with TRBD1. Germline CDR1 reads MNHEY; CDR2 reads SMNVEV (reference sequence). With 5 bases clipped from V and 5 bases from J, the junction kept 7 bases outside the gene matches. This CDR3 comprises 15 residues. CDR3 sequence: CASSGGQGVRETQYF. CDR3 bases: TGTGCCAGCAGTGGGGGACAGGGGGTTCGTGAGACCCAGTACTTC.